A single sample is the source of the 23 T cell receptor beta chains below, sequenced in a study of identical twins. TCRdb independently ran MiXCR on the 5' RACE reads; one entry per CDR3 protein. This sample has around 690,000 distinct CDR3 sequences, with over 20% found just once. These data were also reused for a study on T cells expressing NK-cell markers.

Sequencing was done on a sample of PBMCs. Every receptor here comes from a young woman in good health.

This clonotype was counted ten times or more. The chain carries TRBV7-9 and TRBJ2-1; TRBD2 aligns across 7 bases. Trimming at V came to 6 bases and at J to 2 bases, leaving 7 bases not matched to a gene. This CDR3 has 15 amino acids. The germline gives CDR1 SEHNR, CDR2 FQNEAQ (reference sequence). DNA for the CDR3: TGTGCCAGCAGTCAAGCGGGACCTACCTACAATGAGCAGTTCTTC. Translating it yields CASSQAGPTYNEQFF.

This clonotype was seen only a few times. V usage is TRBV6-5 and J usage is TRBJ1-1, with 10 positions matching TRBD1. V lost 5 bases and J lost 10; bases outside the gene matches: 4. The CDR3 length is 12 residues. Germline CDR1 and CDR2: MNHEY and SVGAGI. The CDR3 DNA reads as TGTGCCAGCAGTCGGGGACAGGGGAGAGCTTTCTTT. Its protein is CASSRGQGRAFF.

In this sample, this clonotype turned up a few times. The rearrangement uses TRBV4-3 and TRBJ2-7; 10 nucleotides agree with TRBD2. V trimming: 0 bases; J trimming: 1 base; junction bases outside the gene matches: 6. CDR1 is LGHNA, CDR2 YSLEER, per germline. The CDR3 sequence is 17 residues long. This CDR3 is CASSQDILAGVSYEQYF. The CDR3 region has the DNA TGCGCCAGCAGCCAAGATATCCTAGCGGGAGTTTCCTACGAGCAGTACTTC.

The chain employs TRBV11-3 and TRBJ2-7, with no clear D. Germline values: CDR1 SGHNT, CDR2 YENEEA. CDR3 length equals 14 residues. V gave up 0 bases and J gave up 4 bases, with 10 bases separating them. The CDR3 sequence is CASSLDGLGYEQYF. The DNA for the CDR3 is TGTGCCAGCAGCTTAGATGGTCTGGGTTACGAGCAGTACTTC.

This clonotype occurred a few times. The genes are TRBV5-1 and TRBJ2-2; weak D call: TRBD2 (6 bases). V was clipped by 1 base and J by 4 bases, with 11 bases between them. CDR1 is SGHRS and CDR2 is YFSETQ in the germline V gene. The CDR3 is made up of 15 amino acids. The CDR3 loop is CASSLFREVTGELFF. The DNA for the CDR3 is TGCGCCAGCAGCTTGTTCAGGGAGGTCACCGGGGAGCTGTTTTTT.

This sequence joins TRBV7-6 and TRBJ2-3; D gene ambiguous. V was clipped by 10 bases and J by 2 bases, with 10 bases between them. Germline loops: CDR1 SGHVS, CDR2 FNYEAQ. The CDR3 covers 12 residues. CDR3 region: CATGYPTDTQYF. Written as DNA, the CDR3 is TGTGCCACCGGTTACCCCACAGATACGCAGTATTTT. The variable domain in full, completed from reference TRBV7-6 and TRBJ2-3, reads GAGVSQSPRYKVTKRGQDVALRCDPISGHVSLYWYRQALGQGPEFLTYFNYEAQQDKSGLPNDRFSAERPEGSISTLTIQRTEQRDSAMYRCATGYPTDTQYFGPGTRLTVL.

In its sample, this clonotype was seen a few times. The rearrangement links TRBV30 to TRBJ2-1; 7 nucleotides align to TRBD2. The germline V gene has CDR1 GTSNPN and CDR2 SVGIG (reference sequence). This CDR3 has 12 amino acids. Trimming removed 5 bases from V and 9 bases from J; junction bases left unmatched: 7. The CDR3 sequence: CAWWGGRSEQFF. DNA for the CDR3: TGTGCCTGGTGGGGAGGGCGGAGTGAGCAGTTCTTC.

In its sample, this clonotype was seen many times. The rearrangement joins TRBV12-3 or TRBV12-4 to TRBJ1-1, with no clear D. The V gene lost 3 bases and the J gene lost 7 bases, with 6 bases spanning the gap. The length of the CDR3 is 11 residues. The CDR3: CASSFEVEAFF. CDR3 DNA sequence: TGTGCCAGCAGTTTCGAGGTTGAAGCTTTCTTT.

This clonotype came up many times. The chain's CDR3 is CASSPASLAKNIQYF. The DNA for the CDR3 is TGCGCCAGCAGCCCAGCGTCGTTAGCCAAAAACATTCAGTACTTC. The rearrangement joins TRBV5-1 to TRBJ2-4; unclear D gene. The CDR3 has 15 amino acids. V was clipped by 4 bases and J by 0 bases, with 11 bases between them. The germline CDR1 and CDR2 sequences are SGHRS and YFSETQ.

The chain combines TRBV7-9 with TRBJ1-1; D remains unclear. CDR1 is SEHNR and CDR2 is FQNEAQ in the germline V gene (reference sequence). V was clipped by 5 bases and J by 11 bases, with 6 bases between them. This CDR3 has 9 residues. The CDR3 protein is CASSPGAFF. The CDR3 nucleotides are TGTGCCAGCAGCCCTGGGGCTTTCTTT.

This clonotype was recorded a few times. The V call is TRBV5-1, the J call TRBJ1-1; D not certain. The CDR3 length is 14 residues. The germline gives CDR1 SGHRS, CDR2 YFSETQ. V was clipped by 4 bases and J by 11 bases, with 21 bases between them. The CDR3: CASSPALGRRGAFF. The DNA of the CDR3 is TGCGCCAGCAGCCCAGCCCTAGGCAGAAGAGGGGCTTTCTTT.

This clonotype was seen at least ten times. The chain joins TRBV6-5 to TRBJ2-1; D is ambiguous. This CDR3 has 12 residues. The germline gives CDR1 MNHEY, CDR2 SVGAGI. The V gene lost 8 bases and the J gene lost 9 bases, with 14 bases spanning the gap. The CDR3 region is CASGPMFGEQFF. The CDR3 DNA follows: TGTGCCAGCGGACCCATGTTTGGTGAGCAGTTCTTC.

The genes are TRBV20-1 and TRBJ2-3, with D perhaps matching TRBD1 (6 bases). Deletions cut 1 base from V and 0 bases from J, with 14 bases between. Germline lookup yields CDR1 DFQATT and CDR2 SNEGSKA (reference sequence). CDR3 length: 16 amino acids. CDR3 bases: TGCAGTGCTAGAGGTGGCTGGGGGCTGAGCACAGATACGCAGTATTTT. Residues: CSARGGWGLSTDTQYF.

The V call is TRBV7-2, the J call TRBJ2-3, with 10 bases lining up with TRBD2. CDR1 and CDR2 (germline): SGHTA, FQGNSA. CDR3 length: 15 amino acids. V dropped 4 bases and J dropped 6; count of bases not matched to a gene: 7. CDR3 coding DNA: TGTGCCAGCAGCTATGGACTAGCGGCGGCGGATACGCAGTATTTT. It yields the protein CASSYGLAAADTQYF. Filled out from reference TRBV7-2 and TRBJ2-3, the complete variable domain reads GAGVSQSPSNKVTEKGKDVELRCDPISGHTALYWYRQSLGQGLEFLIYFQGNSAPDKSGLPSDRFSAERTGGSVSTLTIQRTQQEDSAVYLCASSYGLAAADTQYFGPGTRLTVL.

The rearrangement uses TRBV10-3 and TRBJ2-4, with D maybe TRBD2 (5 bases). The CDR3 extends over 20 amino acids. Germline CDR1 ENHRY, CDR2 SYGVKD. The V and J ends lost 2 bases and 0 bases respectively, with 23 bases between them. CDR3 bases: TGTGCCATCAGTGAGGGGCCCGCAGGACGGACTCATCTAGCCAAAAACATTCAGTACTTC. It translates to CAISEGPAGRTHLAKNIQYF.

In its sample, this clonotype was seen many times. This rearrangement joins TRBV7-2 to TRBJ1-6; perhaps TRBD1 as D (6 bases). The V end lost 3 bases, the J end lost 5 bases, and 11 bases lay between the germline ends. The CDR3 extends over 15 amino acids. Germline V gene lookup returns CDR1 SGHTA and CDR2 FQGNSA. In DNA form, the CDR3 reads TGTGCCAGCAGCTTCGGGGGCTCGAATAATTCACCCCTCCACTTT. Its translation is CASSFGGSNNSPLHF.

This clonotype has more than one count but fewer than ten. This sequence joins TRBV20-1 and TRBJ2-1; D possibly corresponds to TRBD1 (6 bases). This CDR3 comprises 17 residues. Looked up from germline, CDR1 is DFQATT and CDR2 is SNEGSKA (reference sequence). The V end lost 0 bases, the J end lost 7 bases, and 22 bases lay between the germline ends. The CDR3: CSARETYRAGTANEQFF. CDR3 DNA: TGCAGTGCTAGAGAGACATACAGGGCTGGTACCGCAAATGAGCAGTTCTTC.

This clonotype was found a few times. As DNA, the CDR3 is TGCAGTGCCCAAAGGGACAGGGGTCTCGAGCAGTACTTC. Translated, it gives CSAQRDRGLEQYF. This chain connects TRBV20-1 to TRBJ2-7, with 10 bases matching TRBD1. Germline V gene data show CDR1 as DFQATT and CDR2 as SNEGSKA (reference sequence). The ends lost 6 bases at V and 6 bases at J; junction bases unmatched: 8. The CDR3 loop spans 13 amino acids.

V gene TRBV20-1 combines with J gene TRBJ2-1; 14 nucleotides align to TRBD2. The J segment lost 7 bases and the V segment lost 6 bases, leaving 5 bases of the junction unmatched. The CDR3 extends over 14 amino acids. Per the germline V gene, CDR1 is DFQATT and CDR2 is SNEGSKA (reference sequence). For the CDR3, the DNA is TGCAGTGCGACGACTAGCGGGAGGGGTAATGAGCAGTTCTTC. It codes for CSATTSGRGNEQFF.

In its sample, this clonotype was seen once. This chain connects TRBV6-4 to TRBJ2-2; D assignment may be TRBD1 or TRBD2 (5 bases each). Germline V gene data show CDR1 as MRHNA and CDR2 as SNTAGT. The CDR3 covers 16 residues. The ends were cut back, 9 bases at V and 3 bases at J, with 20 bases in the middle. Here the CDR3 reads CARTRAGTGDTGELFF. CDR3 sequence (DNA): TGTGCCAGAACTAGAGCCGGGACCGGGGACACCGGGGAGCTGTTTTTT.

The CDR3 loop reads CASSPGGPLYEQYF. DNA of the CDR3: TGTGCCAGCAGCCCCGGGGGACCCCTCTACGAGCAGTACTTC. The gene calls are TRBV7-2 and TRBJ2-7; possible D gene TRBD2, 6 bases. Between the trimmed V and J ends, which lost 5 bases and 3 bases, there was a span of 14 bases. Per the germline V gene, CDR1 is SGHTA and CDR2 is FQGNSA. CDR3 length: 14 residues.

J is TRBJ2-5 and V is TRBV7-2; 8 positions match TRBD1. From germline, CDR1 is SGHTA and CDR2 FQGNSA. This CDR3 is 14 amino acids long. Trimming removed 6 bases from V and 4 bases from J; junction bases left unmatched: 7. The CDR3 sequence: CASRPTGVGETQYF. As DNA, the CDR3 is TGTGCCAGCAGACCGACAGGGGTGGGAGAGACCCAGTACTTC.

Note on this clonotype: A much larger clone differs by one base, so this may be a read error. The chain employs TRBV7-6 and TRBJ2-3; D possibly corresponds to TRBD2 (5 bases). This CDR3 contains 13 residues. Trimming took 6 bases from V and 2 from J, leaving 9 bases between them. Germline V CDR1 and CDR2: SGHVS, FNYEAQ. Here the CDR3 reads CASSFSVTDTQYF. In nucleotides, the CDR3 is TGTGCCAGCAGTTTTAGCGTCACAGATACGCAGTATTTT.